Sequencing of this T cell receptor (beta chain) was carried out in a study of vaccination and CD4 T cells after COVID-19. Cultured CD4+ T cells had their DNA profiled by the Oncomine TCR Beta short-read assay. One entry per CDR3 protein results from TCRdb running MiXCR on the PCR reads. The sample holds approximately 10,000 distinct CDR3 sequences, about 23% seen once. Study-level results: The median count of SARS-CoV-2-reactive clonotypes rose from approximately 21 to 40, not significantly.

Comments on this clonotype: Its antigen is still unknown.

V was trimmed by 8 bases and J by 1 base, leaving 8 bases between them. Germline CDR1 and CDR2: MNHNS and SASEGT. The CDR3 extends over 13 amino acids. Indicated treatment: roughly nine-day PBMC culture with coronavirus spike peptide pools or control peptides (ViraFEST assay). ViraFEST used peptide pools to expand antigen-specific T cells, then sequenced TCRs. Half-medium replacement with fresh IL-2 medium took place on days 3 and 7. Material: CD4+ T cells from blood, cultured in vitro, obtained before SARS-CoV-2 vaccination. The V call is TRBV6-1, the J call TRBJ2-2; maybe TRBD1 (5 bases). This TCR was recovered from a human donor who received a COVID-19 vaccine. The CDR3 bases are TGTGCCAGCCTGCAGGGGAACACCGGGGAGCTGTTTTTT. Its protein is CASLQGNTGELFF.